This T cell receptor beta chain stems from a study of regulatory T cells in long-lasting Graves disease. As to time point: newly diagnosed GD, antithyroid drugs for less than 3 months. Construction of the TCR library relied on RNA isolated from PBMCs. This clonotype was detected ten times or more. Both iRepertoire HTBI primers and Arm-PCR of CDR3 regions were used to build the TCR beta libraries. TCRdb re-called the multiplex PCR reads with MiXCR, one entry per CDR3 protein. The table has about 450,000 distinct CDR3 sequences, about a sixth seen once. Germline lookup yields CDR1 MDHEN and CDR2 SYDVKM. V was clipped by 2 bases and J by 7 bases, with 18 bases between them. This CDR3 region has 16 residues. The sample also formed part of further work on T cells in Graves' hyperthyroidism and ophthalmopathy. This second study notes: The primer set for the first-round RT-PCR of the TCR CDR3 was HTBI. Blood also showed most of the thyroid clonotypes that were expanded above 0.001.

Sequenced here: peripheral blood mononuclear cells (PBMCs), sampled at new diagnosis, from a patient treated with antithyroid drugs. The V call is TRBV28, the J call TRBJ2-1, with a possible D match to TRBD2 (6 bases). This receptor was identified in a woman under 40 with Graves disease. CDR3 sequence: CASSLGFRDSYNEQFF. In nucleotides, the CDR3 is TGTGCCAGCAGTTTAGGATTCCGGGACTCTTATAATGAGCAGTTCTTC.